This T cell receptor (beta chain) was profiled in a study of blood T cells in healthy people across ages. This CDR3 comprises 14 residues. CDR1 and CDR2 (germline): SGDLS, YYNGEE. Donation came from healthy Caucasian individuals in Russia who were aged 6 to 90. Donors gave roughly 10 milliliters of peripheral blood apiece. Total RNA amounts of at least 5 micrograms were extracted per sample. A second PCR of about 7 to 12 cycles used a sample-barcoded 5' primer and a J-beta primer mix. In TCRdb, the 5' RACE reads were re-called with MiXCR into one record per CDR3 protein. The table lists 1.4 million or so distinct CDR3 sequences, about 45% of them singletons.

The J gene is TRBJ2-4, the V gene TRBV9, with TRBD1 identical over 7 bases. The closer fit of TRBJ2-7 to the DNA end suggests the J call may be wrong. Source material: blood. The sequence derives from a woman between 18 and 29 years old in good health. This CDR3 is CASRSTGWDHEQYF. The CDR3 DNA sequence: TGTGCCAGCAGGTCGACAGGGTGGGATCACGAGCAGTACTTC.